This is a list of T cell receptor beta chains from one sample in a study of T cell changes during pregnancy in multiple sclerosis. Using immunoSEQ multiplex PCR, the repertoire was profiled, and TCRdb retains in-frame clones only, with some absent. The repertoire holds about 89,000 clones, 94% seen once, with under 2% in the top ten. The sequencing used peripheral blood, collected after pregnancy. These receptors were taken from a female donor in good health, enrolled as a control in a pregnancy study. Each CDR3 is given with its conserved first and last residue.

V gene: TRBV29-1
J gene: TRBJ2-7
CDR3 protein: CSAARGTGGSEQYF

V gene: TRBV6-1
J gene: TRBJ1-3
CDR3 protein: CASSELGQAGNTIYF

V gene: TRBV7-6
J gene: TRBJ1-2
CDR3 protein: CASSLDQGHGYTF

V gene: TRBV2
J gene: TRBJ1-2
CDR3 protein: CASSSRQAGYGYTF

V gene: TRBV5-4
J gene: TRBJ2-1
CDR3 protein: CASSFSGSSYNEQFF

V gene: TRBV7-6
J gene: TRBJ2-4
CDR3 protein: CASSALTGGGNIQYF

V gene: TRBV6-5
J gene: TRBJ2-1
CDR3 protein: CASRRETYNEQFF

V gene: TRBV7-9
J gene: TRBJ2-7
CDR3 protein: CASSASGTGISYEQYF

V gene: TRBV5-8
J gene: TRBJ2-3
CDR3 protein: CASSLRDYYTDTQYF

V gene: TRBV11-3
J gene: TRBJ2-3
CDR3 protein: CASSVGLAGGVDTQYF

V gene: TRBV6-5
J gene: TRBJ2-1
CDR3 protein: CASSSGTSNYNEQFF

V gene: TRBV7-8
J gene: TRBJ1-5
CDR3 protein: CASSLDGRGEQPQHF